The TCR beta chain described here comes from a study of cytomegalovirus exposure and HLA in healthy donors. In the PCR, 60 Vbeta and 13 Jbeta primers were used. The protocol was immunoSEQ multiplex PCR, while the TCRdb copy is restricted to in-frame clones and leaves out a portion. In the table there are tens of thousands of clones, 55% to 80% of which are singletons. In germline, CDR1 is SGHRS, CDR2 YFSETQ. The CDR3 covers 16 residues. Deletions cut 0 bases from V and 4 bases from J, with 16 bases between. The sequence derives from a man aged 40-55 years in good health and CMV-seropositive. The source material was PBMCs. The chain carries TRBV5-1 and TRBJ1-1; a possible D gene is TRBD1 (5 bases). The CDR3 sequence: CASSLAGAGLVTEAFF. The CDR3 DNA reads as TGCGCCAGCAGCTTGGCCGGAGCAGGGTTGGTCACTGAAGCTTTCTTT.